This T cell receptor beta chain was sequenced during a study of blood T cell repertoires in COVID-19. Overall study context: There were acute and convalescent COVID-19 samples, and they came from the United States, Italy and Spain.

Original data processing: Reference gene primer amplification in the assay estimated nucleated cell counts. Repertoires were generated with immunoSEQ multiplex PCR, while TCRdb's copy carries only in-frame clones and drops some. D and trimming were read from the DNA, whereas the V and J calls and clone size are those reported in that table. The table records around 94,000 clones, 84% of them present only once. Germline values: CDR1 SGHAT, CDR2 FQNNGV. The CDR3 is made up of 15 amino acids. V was trimmed by 5 bases and J by 4 bases, leaving 15 bases between them. This chain links TRBV11-2 with TRBJ2-1; possible D gene TRBD2, 6 bases. The sequence was obtained from a man aged 40-49 years with active or convalescent COVID-19. The sample was peripheral blood. The CDR3 sequence is CASSLGDGGYNEQFF. The CDR3 DNA reads TGTGCCAGCAGCCTTGGCGACGGGGGTTACAATGAGCAGTTCTTC.